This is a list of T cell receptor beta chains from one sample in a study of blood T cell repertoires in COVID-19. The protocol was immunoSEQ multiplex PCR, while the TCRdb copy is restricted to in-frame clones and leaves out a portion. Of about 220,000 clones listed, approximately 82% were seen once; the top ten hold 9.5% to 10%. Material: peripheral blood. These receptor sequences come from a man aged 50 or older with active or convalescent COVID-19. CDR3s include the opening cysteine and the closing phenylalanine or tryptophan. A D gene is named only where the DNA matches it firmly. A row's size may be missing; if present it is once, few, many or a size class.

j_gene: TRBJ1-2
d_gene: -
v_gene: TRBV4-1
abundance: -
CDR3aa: CASSQDKAGNGYTF
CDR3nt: TGCGCCAGCAGCCAAGACAAGGCAGGGAACGGCTACACCTTC

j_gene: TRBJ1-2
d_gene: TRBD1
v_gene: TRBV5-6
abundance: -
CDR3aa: CASSSGQSYGYTF
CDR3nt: TGTGCCAGCAGCTCGGGACAGAGTTATGGCTACACCTTC

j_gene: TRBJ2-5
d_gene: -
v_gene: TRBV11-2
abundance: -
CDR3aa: CASSGSRRRQETQYF
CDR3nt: TGTGCCAGCAGCGGATCTAGGAGGCGACAAGAGACCCAGTACTTC

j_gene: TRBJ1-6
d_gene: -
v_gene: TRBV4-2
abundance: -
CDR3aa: CASSETQYNSPLHF
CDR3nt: TGTGCCAGCAGTGAAACGCAGTATAATTCACCCCTCCACTTT

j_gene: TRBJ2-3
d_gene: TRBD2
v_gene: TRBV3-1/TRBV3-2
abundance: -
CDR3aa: CASSQVVAGDTQYF
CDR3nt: TGTGCCAGCAGCCAAGTGGTAGCGGGAGACACGCAGTATTTT

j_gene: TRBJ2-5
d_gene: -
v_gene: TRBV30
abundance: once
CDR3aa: CAWSIDQETQYF
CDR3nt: TGTGCCTGGAGTATAGACCAAGAGACCCAGTACTTC

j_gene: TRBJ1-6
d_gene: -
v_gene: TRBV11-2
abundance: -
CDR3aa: CASRVGSSYNSPLHF
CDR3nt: TGTGCCAGCAGAGTGGGGAGCTCCTATAATTCACCCCTCCACTTT

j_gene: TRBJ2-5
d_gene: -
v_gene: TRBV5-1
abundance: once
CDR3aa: CASSPGSPYQETQYF
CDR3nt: TGCGCCAGCAGCCCGGGGTCCCCATACCAAGAGACCCAGTACTTC

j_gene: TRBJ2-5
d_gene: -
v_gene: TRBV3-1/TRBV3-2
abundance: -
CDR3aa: CASSQEAGEETQYF
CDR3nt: TGTGCCAGCAGCCAAGAGGCAGGGGAAGAGACCCAGTACTTC

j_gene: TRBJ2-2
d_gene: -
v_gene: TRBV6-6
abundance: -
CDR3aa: CASNNDYPGELFF
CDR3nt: TGTGCCAGCAATAACGACTATCCGGGGGAGCTGTTTTTT

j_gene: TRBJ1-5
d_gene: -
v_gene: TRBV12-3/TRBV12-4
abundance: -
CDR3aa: CASSLLNQPQHF
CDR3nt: TGTGCCAGCAGTTTATTAAATCAGCCCCAGCATTTT

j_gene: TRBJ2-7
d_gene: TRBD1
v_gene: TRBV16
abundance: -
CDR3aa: CASSEHRGLDEQYF
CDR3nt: TGTGCCAGCAGCGAACACAGGGGGCTCGACGAGCAGTACTTC

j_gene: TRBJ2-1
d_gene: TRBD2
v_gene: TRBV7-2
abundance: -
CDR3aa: CASSSGLAGAYNEQFF
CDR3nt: TGTGCCAGCAGCTCTGGACTAGCGGGTGCCTACAATGAGCAGTTCTTC

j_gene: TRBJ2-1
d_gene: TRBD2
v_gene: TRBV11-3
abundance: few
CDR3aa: CASSLGAGGPNEQFF
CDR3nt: TGTGCCAGCAGCTTAGGAGCGGGAGGACCCAATGAGCAGTTCTTC

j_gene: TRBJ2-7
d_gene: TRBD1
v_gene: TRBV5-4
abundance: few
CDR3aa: CASSWDRAGDEQYF
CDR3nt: TGTGCCAGCAGCTGGGACAGAGCTGGGGACGAGCAGTACTTC

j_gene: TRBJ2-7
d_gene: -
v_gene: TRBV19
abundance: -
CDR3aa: CASSIVAGSSYEQYF
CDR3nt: TGTGCCAGTAGTATCGTAGCCGGGAGCTCCTACGAGCAGTACTTC

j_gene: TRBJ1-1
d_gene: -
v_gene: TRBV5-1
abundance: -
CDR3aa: CASSLGGAPLSTEAFF
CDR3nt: TGCGCCAGCAGCTTGGGTGGGGCGCCCCTTAGCACTGAAGCTTTCTTT

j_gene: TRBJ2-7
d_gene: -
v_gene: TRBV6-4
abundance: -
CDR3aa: CASSEFRDEQYF
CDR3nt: TGTGCCAGCAGTGAATTCCGGGACGAGCAGTACTTC

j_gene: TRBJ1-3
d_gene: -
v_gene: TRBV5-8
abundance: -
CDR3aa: CASRLSGNTIYF
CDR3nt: TGTGCCAGCAGACTTAGCGGAAACACCATATATTTT

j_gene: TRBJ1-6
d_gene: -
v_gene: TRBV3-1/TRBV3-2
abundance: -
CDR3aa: CASSSRVGGSPLHF
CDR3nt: TGTGCCAGCAGCTCCAGGGTAGGGGGTTCACCCCTCCACTTT

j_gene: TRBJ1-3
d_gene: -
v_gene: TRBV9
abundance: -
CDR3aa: CASSPEVAGNTIYF
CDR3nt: TGTGCCAGCAGCCCCGAGGTAGCTGGAAACACCATATATTTT

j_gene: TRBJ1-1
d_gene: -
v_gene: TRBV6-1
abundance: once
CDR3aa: CASSDRGRDTEAFF
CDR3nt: TGTGCCAGCAGTGACAGGGGCCGGGACACTGAAGCTTTCTTT

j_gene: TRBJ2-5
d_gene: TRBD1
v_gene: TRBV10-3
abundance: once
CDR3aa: CAISQGEETQYF
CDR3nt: TGTGCCATCTCCCAGGGGGAGGAGACCCAGTACTTC

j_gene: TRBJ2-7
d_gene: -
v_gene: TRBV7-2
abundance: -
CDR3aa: CASSLTGRSSYEQYF
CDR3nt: TGTGCCAGCAGCTTAACGGGAAGGAGCTCCTACGAGCAGTACTTC

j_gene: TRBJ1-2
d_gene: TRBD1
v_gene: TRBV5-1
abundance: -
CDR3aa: CASSLVPGGNGYTF
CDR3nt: TGCGCCAGCAGCTTGGTCCCAGGGGGAAATGGCTACACCTTC

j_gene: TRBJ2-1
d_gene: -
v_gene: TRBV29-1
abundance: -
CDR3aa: CSVGALANEQFF
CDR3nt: TGCAGCGTTGGAGCCCTCGCCAATGAGCAGTTCTTC

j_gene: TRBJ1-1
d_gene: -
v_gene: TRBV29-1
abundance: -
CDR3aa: CSVGGTEAFF
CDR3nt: TGCAGCGTTGGCGGCACTGAAGCTTTCTTT

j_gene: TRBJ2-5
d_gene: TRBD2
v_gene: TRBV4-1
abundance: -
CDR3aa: CASSQGGTSGRRETQYF
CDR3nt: TGCGCCAGCAGCCAAGGGGGGACTAGCGGGAGGCGAGAGACCCAGTACTTC

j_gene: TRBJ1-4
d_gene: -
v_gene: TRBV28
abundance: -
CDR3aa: CASSWSGNEKLFF
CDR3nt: TGTGCCAGCAGTTGGTCAGGGAACGAAAAACTGTTTTTT

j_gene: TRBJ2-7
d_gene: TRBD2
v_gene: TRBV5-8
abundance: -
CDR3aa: CAEEGGPPYEQYF
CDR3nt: TGTGCCGAGGAGGGAGGGCCGCCCTACGAGCAGTACTTC

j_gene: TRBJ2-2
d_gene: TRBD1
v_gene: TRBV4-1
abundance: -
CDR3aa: CASSQLGQGNTGELFF
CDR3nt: TGCGCCAGCAGCCAACTGGGACAGGGGAACACCGGGGAGCTGTTTTTT

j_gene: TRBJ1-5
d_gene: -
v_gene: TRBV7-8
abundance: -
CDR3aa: CASSLALGRGNSNQPQHF
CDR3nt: TGTGCCAGCAGCTTAGCCTTGGGTAGAGGGAATAGCAATCAGCCCCAGCATTTT

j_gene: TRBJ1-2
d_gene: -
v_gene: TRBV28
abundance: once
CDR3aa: CASRRSDYGYTF
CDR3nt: TGTGCCAGCAGGCGGTCCGACTATGGCTACACCTTC

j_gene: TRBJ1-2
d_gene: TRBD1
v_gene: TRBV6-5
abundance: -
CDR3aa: CASSYFDRGENYGYTF
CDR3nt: TGTGCCAGCAGTTACTTCGACAGGGGTGAGAACTATGGCTACACCTTC

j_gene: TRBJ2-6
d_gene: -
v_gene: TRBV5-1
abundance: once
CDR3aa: CASSLPVGAGANVLTF
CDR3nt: TGCGCCAGCAGCCTCCCGGTCGGGGCTGGGGCCAACGTCCTGACTTTC

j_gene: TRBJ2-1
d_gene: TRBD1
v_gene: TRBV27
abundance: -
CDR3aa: CASSSTDRGLILPPTPHNKQFF
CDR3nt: TGTGCCAGCAGTTCGACCGACAGGGGGCTCATCCTCCCACCCACTCCGCACAATAAGCAGTTCTTC

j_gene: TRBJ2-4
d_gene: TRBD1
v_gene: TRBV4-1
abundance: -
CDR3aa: CASSPSGTGVVAKNIQYF
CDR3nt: TGCGCCAGCAGCCCTTCCGGGACAGGGGTGGTTGCCAAAAACATTCAGTACTTC

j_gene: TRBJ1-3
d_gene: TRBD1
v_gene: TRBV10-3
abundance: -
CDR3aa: CAIKGASGNTIYF
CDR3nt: TGTGCCATTAAGGGGGCTTCTGGAAACACCATATATTTT

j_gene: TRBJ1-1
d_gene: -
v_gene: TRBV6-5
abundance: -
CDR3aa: CASSLGHNTEAFF
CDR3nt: TGTGCCAGCAGTTTGGGCCACAACACTGAAGCTTTCTTT

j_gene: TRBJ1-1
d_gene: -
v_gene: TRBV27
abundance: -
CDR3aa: CASSSYRVDTEAFF
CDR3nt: TGTGCCAGCAGTTCATACAGGGTGGACACTGAAGCTTTCTTT

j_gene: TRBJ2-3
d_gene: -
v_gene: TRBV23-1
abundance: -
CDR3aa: CASSPLPDSRVPCYTQYF
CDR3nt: TGCGCCAGCAGCCCCCTGCCGGACAGCCGCGTTCCGTGCTATACGCAGTATTTT